Each of the 19 T cell receptor beta chains below was sequenced from the same sample in a study of shared clonotypes between healthy human individuals. Clones were read by immunoSEQ multiplex PCR, and TCRdb kept only the in-frame ones, dropping some. In the table there are approximately 1,500,000 clones, 98% of which are singletons. Sequencing used naive CD4+ T cells sorted from blood. The sample's subset: CD45RA+ positively selected. These receptors were collected from a man aged 25 to 45 in good health.

The V gene is TRBV19, the J gene TRBJ2-7; D not resolved. There are 14 residues in the CDR3. Germline V gives CDR1 LNHDA, CDR2 SQIVND (reference sequence). V lost 6 bases to trimming and J lost 2 bases, with 14 bases between them. In DNA form, the CDR3 reads TGTGCCAGTAGGCTGGTACAGTACACCTACGAGCAGTACTTC. It yields the protein CASRLVQYTYEQYF.

V and J are TRBV5-4 and TRBJ1-2, with TRBD1 identical over 7 bases. Trimming removed 5 bases from V and 14 bases from J; junction bases left unmatched: 15. This CDR3 is built from 13 residues. CDR1 is SGHNT and CDR2 is YYREEE in the germline V gene (reference sequence). The CDR3 spells CASRPEGAGAGTF. DNA of the CDR3: TGTGCCAGCAGACCGGAGGGGGCGGGGGCCGGAACCTTC.

This chain uses TRBV6-4 with TRBJ2-7; TRBD1 might be the D (6 bases). CDR1 and CDR2 (germline): MRHNA, SNTAGT. Between the trimmed V and J ends, which lost 8 bases and 3 bases, there was a span of 23 bases. The CDR3 has 16 amino acids. The CDR3 DNA sequence: TGTGCCAGCGTAAAGTTCGTCTCGGACAGCTTCTACGAGCAGTACTTC. Amino acids: CASVKFVSDSFYEQYF.

The chain carries TRBV5-1 and TRBJ2-3; 12 positions match TRBD2. Germline trimming cut 3 bases from V and 3 bases from J; bases unmatched to any gene: 8. This CDR3 is 17 amino acids long. Germline values: CDR1 SGHRS, CDR2 YFSETQ. The CDR3 reads CASSYERTSGKTDTQYF. In nucleotides, the CDR3 is TGCGCCAGCAGCTACGAGAGGACTAGCGGGAAGACAGATACGCAGTATTTT.

With regard to this clone: Different DNA sequences within this sample yield the same CDR3. The rearrangement uses TRBV9 and TRBJ2-2; D is perhaps TRBD1 or TRBD2 (5 bases each). There are 14 residues in the CDR3. Germline V gene data show CDR1 as SGDLS and CDR2 as YYNGEE. The V end was cut by 2 bases, the J end by 4 bases, with 9 bases between. The CDR3 nucleotides are TGTGCCAGCAGCGTTGGTGGGGGCACCGGGGAGCTGTTTTTT. Translation gives CASSVGGGTGELFF.

The chain links TRBV29-1 to TRBJ1-4; D gene unclear. CDR3 length equals 13 residues. V lost 6 bases and J 4 bases, leaving 12 bases between the germline ends. Germline assignment: CDR1 SQVTM and CDR2 ANQGSEA. In nucleotides, the CDR3 is TGCAGCGTAAAGGCACGGATTAATGAAAAACTGTTTTTT. Amino acids: CSVKARINEKLFF.

The chain uses TRBV5-1 and TRBJ2-7; D call uncertain. This CDR3 spans 13 amino acids. CDR1 SGHRS and CDR2 YFSETQ come from the germline V gene. V lost 1 base and J lost 6, with 11 bases in between. CDR3 sequence reads: CASSLQPHGEQYF. The CDR3 bases are TGCGCCAGCAGCTTGCAACCCCATGGCGAGCAGTACTTC.

The gene calls are TRBV7-2 and TRBJ2-7; perhaps D is TRBD1 or TRBD2 (5 bases each). Germline V lookup: CDR1 SGHTA, CDR2 FQGNSA. V was trimmed by 5 bases and J by 4 bases, leaving 21 bases between them. The CDR3 is 16 amino acids. The CDR3 spells CASSHYDTGARYEQYF. CDR3 in DNA: TGTGCCAGCAGCCATTACGACACCGGGGCTCGGTACGAGCAGTACTTC.

This clone was counted once. The DNA for the CDR3 is TGCAGCGTTGAGGGTTTGGGGCAGGGGGCTAACACTGAAGCTTTCTTT. Protein: CSVEGLGQGANTEAFF. The chain links TRBV29-1 to TRBJ1-1; 8 bases map to TRBD1. CDR3 size: 16 residues. J gave up 2 bases and V 3 bases, and 11 bases lay outside the gene matches. Per the germline V gene, CDR1 is SQVTM and CDR2 is ANQGSEA. Full variable domain (outside the CDR3, taken from reference TRBV29-1 and TRBJ1-1): SAVISQKPSRDICQRGTSLTIQCQVDSQVTMMFWYRQQPGQSLTLIATANQGSEATYESGFVIDKFPISRPNLTFSTLTVSNMSPEDSSIYLCSVEGLGQGANTEAFFGQGTRLTVV.

The chain carries TRBV5-1 and TRBJ2-7, with D perhaps assigned TRBD1 or TRBD2 (5 bases each). The CDR3 has 15 amino acids. In germline, CDR1 is SGHRS, CDR2 YFSETQ. Trimming pared 0 bases from V and 4 bases from J, leaving 14 bases between. As DNA, the CDR3 is TGCGCCAGCAGCTTGGCCGCGTGGGACCCTTACGAGCAGTACTTC. As protein: CASSLAAWDPYEQYF. Complete variable domain (other parts from reference TRBV5-1 and TRBJ2-7): KAGVTQTPRYLIKTRGQQVTLSCSPISGHRSVSWYQQTPGQGLQFLFEYFSETQRNKGNFPGRFSGRQFSNSRSEMNVSTLELGDSALYLCASSLAAWDPYEQYFGPGTRLTVT.

The chain uses TRBV5-6 and TRBJ2-7; 10 bases fit TRBD1. This CDR3 comprises 19 residues. J was trimmed by 1 base and V by 1 base; bases with no gene match: 14. Germline CDR1 is SGHDT and CDR2 is YYEEEE. The CDR3 spells CASSLTGTGALGISYEQYF. DNA for the CDR3: TGTGCCAGCAGCTTGACCGGGACAGGGGCCCTCGGGATTTCCTACGAGCAGTACTTC.

J is TRBJ1-5 and V is TRBV15; no reliable D call. CDR1 LNHNV and CDR2 YYDKDF come from the germline V gene (reference sequence). V gave up 2 bases and J gave up 4 bases, with 3 bases separating them. This CDR3 contains 12 residues. The CDR3 DNA is TGTGCCACCAGCAGACAAAATCAGCCCCAGCATTTT. It specifies CATSRQNQPQHF.

V is TRBV7-2 and J is TRBJ1-3, with D unclear. V was clipped by 6 bases and J by 1 base, with 10 bases between them. Germline CDR1 SGHTA, CDR2 FQGNSA. The CDR3 loop spans 14 amino acids. DNA for the CDR3: TGTGCCAGCAGACGAAGCGGGTCTGGAAACACCATATATTTT. It specifies CASRRSGSGNTIYF.

The CDR3 here is CASSPAGQGGEKLFF. CDR3 DNA: TGCGCCAGCAGCCCGGCGGGCCAGGGTGGTGAAAAACTGTTTTTT. The rearrangement uses TRBV5-1 and TRBJ1-4; D is possibly TRBD1 (5 bases). V lost 4 bases and J 7 bases, leaving 17 bases between the germline ends. The CDR3 has 15 amino acids. Germline V gene sequence: CDR1 SGHRS, CDR2 YFSETQ.

The chain recombines TRBV15 with TRBJ2-7; TRBD2 aligns across 7 bases. The CDR3 loop spans 18 amino acids. J gave up 3 bases and V 0 bases, and 14 bases lay outside the gene matches. CDR1 LNHNV and CDR2 YYDKDF come from the germline V gene (reference sequence). The CDR3 DNA reads TGTGCCACCAGCAGAGATTTAAAAACACTAGCGATAGTCTACGAGCAGTACTTC. Translating gives CATSRDLKTLAIVYEQYF. Using reference TRBV15 and TRBJ2-7 for the parts outside the CDR3, the full variable domain is DAMVIQNPRYQVTQFGKPVTLSCSQTLNHNVMYWYQQKSSQAPKLLFHYYDKDFNNEADTPDNFQSRRPNTSFCFLDIRSPGLGDTAMYLCATSRDLKTLAIVYEQYFGPGTRLTVT.

The gene calls are TRBV28 and TRBJ1-1; tentatively, D is TRBD1 (5 bases). In germline, CDR1 is MDHEN, CDR2 SYDVKM. The CDR3 runs 17 residues. The V and J ends lost 0 bases and 2 bases respectively, with 16 bases between them. The CDR3 sequence: CASSLCWGGRVNTEAFF. The CDR3 nucleotides read TGTGCCAGCAGTTTATGTTGGGGGGGTAGGGTAAACACTGAAGCTTTCTTT.

The chain joins TRBV7-6 to TRBJ2-1; D unresolved. The CDR3 has 14 amino acids. Looked up from germline, CDR1 is SGHVS and CDR2 is FNYEAQ. The V gene lost 2 bases and the J gene lost 0 bases, with 5 bases spanning the gap. The CDR3 protein is CASSLLGSYNEQFF. The CDR3 DNA is TGTGCCAGCAGCTTATTGGGCTCCTACAATGAGCAGTTCTTC.

This chain connects TRBV28 to TRBJ2-3, with 12 bases lining up with TRBD2. Germline V gives CDR1 MDHEN, CDR2 SYDVKM. The trim removed 5 bases at V and 2 bases at J, leaving 2 bases unmatched. The CDR3 extends over 15 amino acids. CDR3 sequence: CASSRLAGDTDTQYF. The CDR3 DNA is TGTGCCAGCAGTAGACTAGCGGGAGACACAGATACGCAGTATTTT.

The J gene is TRBJ2-1, the V gene TRBV25-1, with TRBD2 as a possible D gene (6 bases). Trimming removed 2 bases from V and 3 bases from J, with 14 bases in between. The germline CDR1 and CDR2 sequences are MGHDK and SYGVNS. The CDR3 runs to 16 residues. The chain's CDR3 is CASSERDGRRYNEQFF. The CDR3 region has the DNA TGTGCCAGCAGTGAAAGGGACGGGAGACGCTACAATGAGCAGTTCTTC.